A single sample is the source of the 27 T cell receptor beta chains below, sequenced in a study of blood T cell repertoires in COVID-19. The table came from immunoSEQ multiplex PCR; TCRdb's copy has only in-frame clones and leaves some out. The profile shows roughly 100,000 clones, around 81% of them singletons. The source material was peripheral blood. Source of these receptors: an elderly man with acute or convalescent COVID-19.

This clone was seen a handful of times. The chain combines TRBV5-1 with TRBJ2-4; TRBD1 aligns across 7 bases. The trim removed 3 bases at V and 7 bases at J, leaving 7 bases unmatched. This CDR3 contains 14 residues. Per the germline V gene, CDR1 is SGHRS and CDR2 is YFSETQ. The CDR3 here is CASSSDREGNIQYF. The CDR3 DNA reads TGCGCCAGCAGCTCAGACAGGGAAGGTAACATTCAGTACTTC.

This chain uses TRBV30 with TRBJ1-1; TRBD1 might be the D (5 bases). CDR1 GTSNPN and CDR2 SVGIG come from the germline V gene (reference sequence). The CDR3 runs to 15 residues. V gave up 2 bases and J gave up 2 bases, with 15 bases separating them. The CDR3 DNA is TGTGCCTGGAGTACGGAGGGGATAAGAAACACTGAAGCTTTCTTT. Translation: CAWSTEGIRNTEAFF.

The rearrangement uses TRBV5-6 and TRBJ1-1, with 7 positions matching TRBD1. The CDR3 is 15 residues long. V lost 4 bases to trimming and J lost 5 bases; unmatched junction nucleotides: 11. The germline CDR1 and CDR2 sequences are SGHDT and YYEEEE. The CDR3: CASSMEQGFWTEAFF. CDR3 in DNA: TGTGCCAGCAGCATGGAACAGGGGTTTTGGACTGAAGCTTTCTTT. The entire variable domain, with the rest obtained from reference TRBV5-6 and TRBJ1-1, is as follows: DAGVTQSPTHLIKTRGQQVTLRCSPKSGHDTVSWYQQALGQGPQFIFQYYEEEERQRGNFPDRFSGHQFPNYSSELNVNALLLGDSALYLCASSMEQGFWTEAFFGQGTRLTVV.

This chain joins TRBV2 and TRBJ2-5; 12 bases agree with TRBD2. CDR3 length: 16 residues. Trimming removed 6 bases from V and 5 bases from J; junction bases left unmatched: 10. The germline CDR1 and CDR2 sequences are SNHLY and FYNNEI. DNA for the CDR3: TGTGCCAGCAGGGACACTAGCGGGAGGACGTCGGAGACCCAGTACTTC. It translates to CASRDTSGRTSETQYF.

This CDR3 is CATRVYTDTQYF. The DNA of the CDR3 is TGTGCCACCCGGGTCTATACAGATACGCAGTATTTT. V and J are TRBV7-2 and TRBJ2-3; D is undetermined. The CDR3 has 12 amino acids. The V end lost 10 bases, the J end lost 3 bases, and 11 bases lay between the germline ends. Germline assignment: CDR1 SGHTA and CDR2 FQGNSA.

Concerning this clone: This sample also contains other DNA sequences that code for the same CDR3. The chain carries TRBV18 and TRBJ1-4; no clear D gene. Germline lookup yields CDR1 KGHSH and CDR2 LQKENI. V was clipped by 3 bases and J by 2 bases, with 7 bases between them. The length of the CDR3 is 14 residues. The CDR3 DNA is TGTGCCAGCTCACCGCGAGGGACTAATGAAAAACTGTTTTTT. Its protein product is CASSPRGTNEKLFF.

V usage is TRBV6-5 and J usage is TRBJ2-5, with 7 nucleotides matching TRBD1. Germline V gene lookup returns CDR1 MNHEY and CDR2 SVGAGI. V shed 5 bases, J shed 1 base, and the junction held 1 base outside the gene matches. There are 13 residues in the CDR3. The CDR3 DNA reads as TGTGCCAGCAGTCGGGACAGCCAAGAGACCCAGTACTTC. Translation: CASSRDSQETQYF.

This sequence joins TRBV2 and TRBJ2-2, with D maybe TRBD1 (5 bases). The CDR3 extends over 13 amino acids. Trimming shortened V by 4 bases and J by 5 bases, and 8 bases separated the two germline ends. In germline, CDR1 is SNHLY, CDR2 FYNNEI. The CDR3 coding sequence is TGTGCCAGCAGTGTGACAGCGACCGGGGAGCTGTTTTTT. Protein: CASSVTATGELFF.

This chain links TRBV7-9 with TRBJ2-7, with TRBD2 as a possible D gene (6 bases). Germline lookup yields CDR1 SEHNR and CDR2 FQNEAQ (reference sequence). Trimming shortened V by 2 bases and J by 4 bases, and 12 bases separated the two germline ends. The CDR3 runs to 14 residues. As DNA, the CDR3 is TGTGCCAGCAGCTTAAGAGGGGACTCTTACGAGCAGTACTTC. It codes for CASSLRGDSYEQYF.

DNA of the CDR3: TGTGCCAGCAGGGCGGACAGGGAATCCTACAATGAGCAGTTCTTC. Its protein is CASRADRESYNEQFF. V usage is TRBV2 and J usage is TRBJ2-1, with 8 positions matching TRBD1. CDR1 SNHLY and CDR2 FYNNEI come from the germline V gene. This CDR3 is built from 15 residues. The V and J ends lost 6 bases and 1 base, in that order; junction bases with no gene match: 5. Combining the CDR3 with reference TRBV2 and TRBJ2-1 gives the whole variable domain EPEVTQTPSHQVTQMGQEVILRCVPISNHLYFYWYRQILGQKVEFLVSFYNNEISEKSEIFDDQFSVERPDGSNFTLKIRSTKLEDSAMYFCASRADRESYNEQFFGPGTRLTVL.

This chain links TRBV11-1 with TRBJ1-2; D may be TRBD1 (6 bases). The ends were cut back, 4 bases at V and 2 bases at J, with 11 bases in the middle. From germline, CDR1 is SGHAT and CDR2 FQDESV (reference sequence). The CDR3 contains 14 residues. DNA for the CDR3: TGTGCCAGCAGCTCCAGACAGGTGAACTATGGCTACACCTTC. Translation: CASSSRQVNYGYTF.

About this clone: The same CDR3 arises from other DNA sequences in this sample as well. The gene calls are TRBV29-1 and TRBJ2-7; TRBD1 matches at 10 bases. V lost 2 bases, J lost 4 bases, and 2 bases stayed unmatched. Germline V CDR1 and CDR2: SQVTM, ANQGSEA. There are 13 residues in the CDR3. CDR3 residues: CSVERDRGYEQYF. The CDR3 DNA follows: TGCAGCGTTGAAAGGGACAGGGGTTACGAGCAGTACTTC.

The chain's CDR3 is CAWGDLDRFQETQYF. The DNA for the CDR3 is TGTGCCTGGGGGGACTTGGACAGGTTCCAAGAGACCCAGTACTTC. J is TRBJ2-5 and V is TRBV30; perhaps TRBD1 as D (7 bases). This CDR3 is 15 amino acids long. The ends were cut back, 5 bases at V and 1 base at J, with 17 bases in the middle. Germline V CDR1 and CDR2: GTSNPN, SVGIG (reference sequence). Drawing the rest from reference TRBV30 and TRBJ2-5, the complete variable domain is SQTIHQWPATLVQPVGSPLSLECTVEGTSNPNLYWYRQAAGRGLQLLFYSVGIGQISSEVPQNLSASRPQDRQFILSSKKLLLSDSGFYLCAWGDLDRFQETQYFGPGTRLLVL.

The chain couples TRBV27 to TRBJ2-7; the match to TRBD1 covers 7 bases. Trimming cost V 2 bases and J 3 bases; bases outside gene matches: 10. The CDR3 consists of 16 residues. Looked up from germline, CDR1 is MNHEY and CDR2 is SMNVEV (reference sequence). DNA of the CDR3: TGTGCCAGCAGTTTAGGGACAGCCTTTGGGGGCTACGAGCAGTACTTC. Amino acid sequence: CASSLGTAFGGYEQYF.

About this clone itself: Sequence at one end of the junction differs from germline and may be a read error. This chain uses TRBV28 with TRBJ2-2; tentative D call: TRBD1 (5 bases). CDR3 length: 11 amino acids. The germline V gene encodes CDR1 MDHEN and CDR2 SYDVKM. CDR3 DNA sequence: TGTGCCAGCAGTTCCTATGGGGCGCTGTTTTTT. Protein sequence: CASSSYGALFF.

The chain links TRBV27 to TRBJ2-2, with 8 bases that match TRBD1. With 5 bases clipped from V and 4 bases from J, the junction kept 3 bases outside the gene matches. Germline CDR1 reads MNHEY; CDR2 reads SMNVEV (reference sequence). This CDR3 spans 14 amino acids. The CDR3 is CASSHTGGTGELFF. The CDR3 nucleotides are TGTGCCAGCAGTCATACAGGGGGCACCGGGGAGCTGTTTTTT.

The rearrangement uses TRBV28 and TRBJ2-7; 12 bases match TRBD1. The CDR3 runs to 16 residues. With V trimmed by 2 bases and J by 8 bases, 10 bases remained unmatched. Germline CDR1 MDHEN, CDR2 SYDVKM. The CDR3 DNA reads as TGTGCCAGCAGTTTAGTTCACGGGACAGGGGGCGCACAGCAGTACTTC. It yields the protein CASSLVHGTGGAQQYF.

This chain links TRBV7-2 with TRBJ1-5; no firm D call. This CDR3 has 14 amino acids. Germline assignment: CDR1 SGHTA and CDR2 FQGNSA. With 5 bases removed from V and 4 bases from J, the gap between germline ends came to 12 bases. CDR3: CASSASFPNQPQHF. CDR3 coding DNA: TGTGCCAGCAGCGCGTCTTTCCCGAATCAGCCCCAGCATTTT.

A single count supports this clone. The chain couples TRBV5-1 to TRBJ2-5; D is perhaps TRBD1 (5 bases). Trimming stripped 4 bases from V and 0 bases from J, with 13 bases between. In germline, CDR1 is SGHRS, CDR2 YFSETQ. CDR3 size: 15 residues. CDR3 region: CASSLLGANQETQYF. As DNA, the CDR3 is TGCGCCAGCAGCCTATTAGGGGCGAACCAAGAGACCCAGTACTTC.

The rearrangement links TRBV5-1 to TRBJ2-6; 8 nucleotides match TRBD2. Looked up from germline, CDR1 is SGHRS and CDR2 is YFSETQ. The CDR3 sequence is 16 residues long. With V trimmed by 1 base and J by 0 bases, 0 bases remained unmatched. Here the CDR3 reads CASSLTSGSGANVLTF. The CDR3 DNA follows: TGCGCCAGCAGCTTGACTAGCGGCTCTGGGGCCAACGTCCTGACTTTC. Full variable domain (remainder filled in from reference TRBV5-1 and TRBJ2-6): KAGVTQTPRYLIKTRGQQVTLSCSPISGHRSVSWYQQTPGQGLQFLFEYFSETQRNKGNFPGRFSGRQFSNSRSEMNVSTLELGDSALYLCASSLTSGSGANVLTFGAGSRLTVL.

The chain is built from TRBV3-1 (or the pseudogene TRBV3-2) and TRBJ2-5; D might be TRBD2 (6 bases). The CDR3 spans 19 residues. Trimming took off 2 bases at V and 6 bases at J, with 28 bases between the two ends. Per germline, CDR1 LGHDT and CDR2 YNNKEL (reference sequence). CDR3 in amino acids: CASSQQRLDLREIEKTQYF. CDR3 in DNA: TGTGCCAGCAGCCAACAACGGCTAGACCTACGGGAGATCGAAAAGACCCAGTACTTC.

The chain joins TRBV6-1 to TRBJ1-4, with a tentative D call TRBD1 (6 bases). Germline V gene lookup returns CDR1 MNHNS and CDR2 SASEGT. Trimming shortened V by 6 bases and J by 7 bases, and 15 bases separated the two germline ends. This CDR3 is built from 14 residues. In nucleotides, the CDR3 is TGTGCCAGCAGCTCGGGGGGCTTAAGTGAAAAACTGTTTTTT. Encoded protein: CASSSGGLSEKLFF.

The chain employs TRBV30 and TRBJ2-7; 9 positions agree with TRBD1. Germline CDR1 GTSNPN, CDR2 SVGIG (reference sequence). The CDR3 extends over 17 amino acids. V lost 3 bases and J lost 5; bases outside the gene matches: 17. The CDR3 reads CAWSKARGTGTVHEQYF. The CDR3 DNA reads TGTGCCTGGAGCAAAGCCAGGGGGACAGGGACGGTTCACGAGCAGTACTTC.

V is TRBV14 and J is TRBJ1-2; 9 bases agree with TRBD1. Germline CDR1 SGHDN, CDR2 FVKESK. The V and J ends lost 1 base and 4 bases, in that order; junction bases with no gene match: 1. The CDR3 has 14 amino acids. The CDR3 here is CASSQVTGGYGYTF. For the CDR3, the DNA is TGTGCCAGCAGCCAAGTGACAGGGGGCTATGGCTACACCTTC.

The CDR3 here is CASGLGGTDTQYF. CDR3 coding DNA: TGTGCTAGTGGTTTAGGGGGCACAGATACGCAGTATTTT. The rearrangement joins TRBV12-5 to TRBJ2-3, with a tentative D call TRBD1 (5 bases). The V gene's germline CDR1 is LGHNT and CDR2 FRNRAP. The V end was cut by 3 bases, the J end by 1 base, with 5 bases between. The CDR3 length is 13 residues.

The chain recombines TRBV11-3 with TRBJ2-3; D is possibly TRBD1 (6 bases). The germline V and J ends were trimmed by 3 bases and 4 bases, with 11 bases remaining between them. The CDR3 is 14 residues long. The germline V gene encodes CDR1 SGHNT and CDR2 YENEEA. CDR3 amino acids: CASSLGAEADTQYF. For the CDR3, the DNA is TGTGCCAGCAGCTTGGGGGCGGAGGCAGATACGCAGTATTTT.

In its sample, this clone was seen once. This chain's CDR3 is CASSLYGGDEKLFF. The DNA of the CDR3 is TGCGCCAGCAGCTTGTACGGGGGAGATGAAAAACTGTTTTTT. V and J are TRBV5-1 and TRBJ1-4; perhaps TRBD1 as D (5 bases). The CDR3 totals 14 residues. Per the germline V gene, CDR1 is SGHRS and CDR2 is YFSETQ. Trimming stripped 1 base from V and 6 bases from J, with 10 bases between.